This T cell receptor (beta chain) is from a study of molecular identifiers for immune sequencing clone quantification. Study-level findings and limits: Spiked Jurkat TCR RNA from one cell was reportedly detectable among some 930,000 naive cells. Clones above 20 RNA copies contained over 97% of effector molecules and under 1% of naive molecules.

There are many counts of this clonotype. The antigen is undetermined. Via MiXCR, TCRdb re-called the PCR reads, giving one row per CDR3 protein. The sample yields 250,000 to 350,000 distinct CDR3 sequences, about 20% seen once. Sequencing libraries of naive CD8 cells derived from around 20,000 to 990,000 sorted cells with 10%, 30% or 50% RNA. Sorting recovered naive CD8 T cells on a CD8+CD4-CCR7+CD45RA+ profile. V lost 8 bases to trimming and J lost 0 bases; unmatched junction nucleotides: 8. The germline gives CDR1 MDHEN, CDR2 SYDVKM. This CDR3 has 16 residues. The receptor was derived from a human donor in good health. Some libraries in this study had Jurkat cell RNA spiked in. Sequenced: naive CD8+ T cells from blood, with Jurkat cell RNA spiked in. Subset defined: FACS-sorted CD8+CD4-CCR7+CD45RA+ naive T cells. This chain links TRBV28 with TRBJ2-1; 9 bases map to TRBD2. CDR3 bases: TGTGCCAGCTCTCGGGATAGCGGGAGCTCCTACAATGAGCAGTTCTTC. Translation: CASSRDSGSSYNEQFF.